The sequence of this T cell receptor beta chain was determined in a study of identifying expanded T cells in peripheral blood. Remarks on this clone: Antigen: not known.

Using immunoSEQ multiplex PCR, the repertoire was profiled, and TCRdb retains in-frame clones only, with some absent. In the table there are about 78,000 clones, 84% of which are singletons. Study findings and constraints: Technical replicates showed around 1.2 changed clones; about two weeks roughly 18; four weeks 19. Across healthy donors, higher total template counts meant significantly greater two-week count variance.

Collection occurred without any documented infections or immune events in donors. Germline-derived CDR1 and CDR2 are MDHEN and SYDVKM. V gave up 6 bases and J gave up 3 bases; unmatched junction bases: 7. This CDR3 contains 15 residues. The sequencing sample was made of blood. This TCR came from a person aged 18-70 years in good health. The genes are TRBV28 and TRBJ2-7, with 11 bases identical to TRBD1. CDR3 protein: CASRPGTGGGYEQYF. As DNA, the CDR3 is TGTGCCAGCAGGCCTGGGACAGGGGGTGGCTACGAGCAGTACTTC.